The following is a T cell receptor beta chain sequence with its context. This CDR3 comprises 11 residues. Between the trimmed V and J ends, which lost 4 bases and 3 bases, there was a span of 4 bases. The germline V gene encodes CDR1 MDHEN and CDR2 SYDVKM. Produced via immunoSEQ multiplex PCR; TCRdb's table is partial and in-frame only. The table records some 47,000 clones, roughly 80% of them present only once. The data originate from a study of blood T cell repertoires in COVID-19. Turning to the study itself: Sites across the United States, Italy and Spain contributed samples from acute and convalescent COVID-19. PBMCs, B-cell-depleted T cells, or T cells were the source of the cDNA or gDNA that made up the material.

This chain uses TRBV28 with TRBJ2-7; no clear D. Sequencing was carried out using peripheral blood. This clonotype was obtained from a human donor in a cohort sampled during active COVID-19. The CDR3 protein is CASSSNYEQYF. The CDR3 bases are TGTGCCAGCAGTTCCAACTACGAGCAGTACTTC.